One and the same sample provided the 29 T cell receptor beta chains below, sequenced in a study of metastatic and nonmetastatic thyroid tumors. Patients had received no treatment of any kind before thyroid surgery. MiXCR reprocessed the PCR reads for TCRdb. This sample has about 33,000 clones; 18% occur once, and the top ten carry roughly 12%. Input material: blood. The source of these receptors is a male donor with papillary thyroid cancer or a benign thyroid nodule (not recorded which). Some clones in this sample may be carry-over from other donors' samples.

By sample fraction, this clone is large. Other nucleotide sequences from this sample produce the same CDR3. The chain uses TRBV12-5 and TRBJ2-2; TRBD1 matches at 8 bases. V lost 0 bases to trimming and J lost 3 bases; unmatched junction nucleotides: 6. The CDR3 loop spans 17 amino acids. CDR1 is LGHNT and CDR2 is FRNRAP in the germline V gene. CDR3 sequence: CASGLVLGQEDTGELFF. The CDR3 DNA reads as TGTGCTAGTGGTTTGGTACTGGGACAGGAAGACACCGGGGAGCTGTTTTTT. Using reference TRBV12-5 and TRBJ2-2 for the parts outside the CDR3, the full variable domain is DARVTQTPRHKVTEMGQEVTMRCQPILGHNTVFWYRQTMMQGLELLAYFRNRAPLDDSGMPKDRFSAEMPDATLATLKIQPSEPRDSAVYFCASGLVLGQEDTGELFFGEGSRLTVL.

The rearrangement uses TRBV6-2 or TRBV6-3 and TRBJ2-1; D ambiguous. CDR3 length: 13 amino acids. The V and J ends lost 5 bases and 11 bases respectively, with 16 bases between them. Germline V gene sequence: CDR1 MNHEY, CDR2 SVGEGT. The CDR3 coding sequence is TGTGCCAGCAGTCCCCGGGCCCTTTTGAAGCAGTTCTTC. This codes for CASSPRALLKQFF.

V gene TRBV12-3 or TRBV12-4 combines with J gene TRBJ1-1; D gene uncertain. This CDR3 region has 13 residues. V was trimmed by 7 bases and J by 3 bases, leaving 12 bases between them. The chain's CDR3 is CASTRDSDTEAFF. The CDR3 region has the DNA TGTGCCAGCACGAGGGATTCTGACACTGAAGCTTTCTTT.

This clone was recorded at least ten times. The CDR3 sequence: CATSEKGPGANVLTF. In nucleotides, the CDR3 is TGTGCCACCAGTGAAAAAGGGCCTGGGGCCAACGTCCTGACTTTC. V gene TRBV24-1 combines with J gene TRBJ2-6; the D is unclear. Per germline, CDR1 KGHDR and CDR2 SFDVKD. Trimming cost V 4 bases and J 2 bases, with 8 bases left between them. The CDR3 contains 15 residues.

Worth noting for this clone: A read error may account for a junction end that differs from germline. The V gene is TRBV6-1, the J gene TRBJ1-1; no definite D call. From germline, CDR1 is MNHNS and CDR2 SASEGT. CDR3 length equals 12 residues. CDR3 sequence (DNA): TGTGTCAGCAGCGAATCGAGGACTGAAGATTTCTTT. It specifies CVSSESRTEDFF.

This clone was recorded many times. The chain carries TRBV7-2 and TRBJ2-1; D unclear. Germline V gene lookup returns CDR1 SGHTA and CDR2 FQGNSA. V was cut by 1 base and J by 2 bases, with 9 bases left in between. CDR3 length: 15 amino acids. CDR3 loop: CASSLGISAYNEQFF. CDR3 DNA: TGTGCCAGCAGCTTAGGTATTTCGGCCTACAATGAGCAGTTCTTC.

CDR3: CASRGGSGNSYEQYF. CDR3 DNA: TGTGCCAGCAGGGGGGGGAGCGGCAACTCCTACGAGCAGTACTTC. J is TRBJ2-7 and V is TRBV2, with 7 bases identical to TRBD2. CDR3 length: 15 residues. V lost 6 bases to trimming and J lost 0 bases; unmatched junction nucleotides: 8. Germline CDR1 is SNHLY and CDR2 is FYNNEI.

This clone qualifies as medium-sized (0.01 to 0.1%). The V call is TRBV6-2 or TRBV6-3, the J call TRBJ2-3, with D hard to call. The CDR3 is 12 amino acids. Trimming stripped 6 bases from V and 5 bases from J, with 9 bases between. Germline loops: CDR1 MNHEY, CDR2 SVGEGT. The CDR3 DNA follows: TGTGCCAGCAGCTGGGGTGTAGATACGCAGTATTTT. Amino acid sequence: CASSWGVDTQYF.

In this sample, this clone turned up many times. The J gene is TRBJ1-5, the V gene TRBV27, with D maybe TRBD1 (6 bases). The ends were cut back, 3 bases at V and 4 bases at J, with 13 bases in the middle. Per the germline V gene, CDR1 is MNHEY and CDR2 is SMNVEV (reference sequence). This CDR3 region has 15 residues. The CDR3 sequence: CASSFSGVPNQPQHF. The CDR3 DNA is TGTGCCAGCAGTTTTTCAGGGGTTCCAAATCAGCCCCAGCATTTT.

V is TRBV20-1 and J is TRBJ2-3, with D perhaps matching TRBD2 (7 bases). The length of the CDR3 is 13 residues. Germline CDR1 is DFQATT and CDR2 is SNEGSKA (reference sequence). Trimming removed 3 bases from V and 7 bases from J, with 14 bases in between. The CDR3 reads CSASGGGANTQYF. The CDR3 coding sequence is TGCAGTGCTAGTGGGGGGGGCGCGAATACGCAGTATTTT.

This clone was recorded a few times. The rearrangement links TRBV7-8 to TRBJ2-2; the D is unclear. V lost 3 bases to trimming and J lost 7 bases, with 6 bases between them. CDR3 length equals 12 residues. Germline CDR1 reads SGHVS; CDR2 reads FQNEAQ. CDR3 loop: CASSFSSGELFF. CDR3 in DNA: TGTGCCAGCAGCTTCAGTAGCGGGGAGCTGTTTTTT.

The chain has TRBV12-3 or TRBV12-4 and TRBJ1-5; D gene ambiguous. Trimming pared 4 bases from V and 12 bases from J, leaving 22 bases between. This CDR3 has 15 amino acids. The CDR3 here is CASSSTDGSNQNQHF. As DNA, the CDR3 is TGTGCCAGCAGTTCGACGGACGGCAGCAATCAGAACCAGCATTTT.

In its sample, this clone was seen a few times. One junction end does not reproduce the germline sequence, and a read error may be involved. The chain is built from TRBV27 and TRBJ1-1; perhaps TRBD1 as D (5 bases). The length of the CDR3 is 13 residues. The germline CDR1 and CDR2 sequences are MNHEY and SMNVEV (reference sequence). CDR3 loop: CAGSQQENTEAFF. CDR3 nucleotides: TGTGCCGGCAGTCAACAGGAGAACACTGAAGCTTTCTTT.

In the case of this clone: One junction end does not reproduce the germline sequence, and a read error may be involved. This chain connects TRBV20-1 to TRBJ2-7; 8 bases map to TRBD2. The V gene's germline CDR1 is DFQATT and CDR2 SNEGSKA (reference sequence). The CDR3 is made up of 15 amino acids. The chain's CDR3 is CSASVGRGDSHEQYF. CDR3 bases: TGCAGTGCTTCCGTGGGGCGGGGGGACTCCCACGAGCAGTACTTC.

The V call is TRBV20-1, the J call TRBJ2-3, with 8 nucleotides matching TRBD1. The length of the CDR3 is 11 residues. V shed 7 bases and J 3 bases; nucleotides not matched to a gene: 0. CDR1 DFQATT and CDR2 SNEGSKA come from the germline V gene (reference sequence). The CDR3 DNA reads as TGCAGTGGACAGGGGACAGATACGCAGTATTTT. It is translated as CSGQGTDTQYF.

To note about this clone: This sequence may be a read error, since a much larger clone differs from it by one base. The J gene is TRBJ1-1, the V gene TRBV29-1; D is unclear. Germline assignment: CDR1 SQVTM and CDR2 ANQGSEA. Trimming shortened V by 3 bases and J by 4 bases, and 9 bases separated the two germline ends. This CDR3 spans 12 amino acids. CDR3 sequence: CSVDSGGTEAFF. The DNA for the CDR3 is TGCAGCGTTGACAGTGGTGGCACTGAAGCTTTCTTT.

There are many counts of this clone. This chain joins TRBV7-2 and TRBJ2-7; unclear D gene. Germline lookup yields CDR1 SGHTA and CDR2 FQGNSA. With 5 bases removed from V and 6 bases from J, the gap between germline ends came to 11 bases. The CDR3 spans 12 residues. CDR3 in amino acids: CASSPPGREQYF. The CDR3 nucleotides read TGTGCCAGCAGCCCCCCCGGGCGCGAGCAGTACTTC.

This clone came up many times. The V and J genes are TRBV10-3 and TRBJ2-7; D may be TRBD1 (6 bases). Trimming shortened V by 6 bases and J by 0 bases, and 12 bases separated the two germline ends. Germline V gives CDR1 ENHRY, CDR2 SYGVKD. This CDR3 is 14 amino acids long. The CDR3 DNA reads TGTGCCATCAGCTCAGGGGCCGACTCCTACGAGCAGTACTTC. Encoded protein: CAISSGADSYEQYF.

This clone was seen repeatedly, ten times or more. In the same sample, other DNA sequences code for this CDR3. V is TRBV4-1 and J is TRBJ1-1; D is possibly TRBD1 (5 bases). The ends were cut back, 2 bases at V and 0 bases at J, with 10 bases in the middle. The CDR3 has 15 amino acids. Germline CDR1 MGHRA, CDR2 YSYEKL. The CDR3 sequence is CASSQQGNLNTEAFF. In DNA, the CDR3 is TGCGCCAGCAGCCAACAGGGAAACCTGAACACTGAAGCTTTCTTT.

In this sample, this clone turned up many times. The rearrangement links TRBV7-8 to TRBJ2-3, with unresolved D. The V end lost 1 base, the J end lost 0 bases, and 11 bases lay between the germline ends. CDR1 and CDR2 from the germline V gene are SGHVS and FQNEAQ. The CDR3 runs 16 residues. DNA of the CDR3: TGTGCCAGCAGCTTAGTAACAGCATCAAGCACAGATACGCAGTATTTT. It is translated as CASSLVTASSTDTQYF.

This clone was counted at least ten times. The J gene is TRBJ2-7, the V gene TRBV5-8; D might be TRBD1 (6 bases). Trimming cost V 4 bases and J 2 bases, with 13 bases left between them. CDR1 SGHTS and CDR2 YDEGEE come from the germline V gene. CDR3 size: 14 residues. CDR3 residues: CASSTRTVAYEQYF. Written as DNA, the CDR3 is TGTGCCAGCAGCACCCGGACAGTTGCCTACGAGCAGTACTTC.

In its sample, this clone was seen many times. This chain joins TRBV12-3 or TRBV12-4 and TRBJ2-1; D gene unclear. CDR3 length: 13 amino acids. V was clipped by 5 bases and J by 7 bases, with 12 bases between them. Here the CDR3 DNA reads TGTGCCAGCAGTCGTAACAGATGGAATGAGCAGTTCTTC. Translating gives CASSRNRWNEQFF.

This clone was recorded a few times. The DNA for the CDR3 is TGTGCCAGCCGCCGGGGGGTAAACGAGCAGTACTTC. Translation gives CASRRGVNEQYF. The rearrangement uses TRBV12-3 or TRBV12-4 and TRBJ2-7, with 7 nucleotides matching TRBD2. V lost 8 bases, J lost 5 bases, and 6 bases stayed unmatched. The length of the CDR3 is 12 residues.

This clone was recorded at least ten times. The chain combines TRBV7-9 with TRBJ1-2; 7 bases map to TRBD1. Trimming removed 0 bases from V and 4 bases from J; junction bases left unmatched: 5. CDR3 length equals 15 residues. Germline values: CDR1 SEHNR, CDR2 FQNEAQ (reference sequence). CDR3 nucleotides: TGTGCCAGCAGCTTAGCGCGGGACAGTGGCTATGGCTACACCTTC. Translating gives CASSLARDSGYGYTF.

Worth noting for this clone: A junction end diverges from the germline sequence, so it may reflect a read error. The rearrangement uses TRBV9 and TRBJ2-1; D could derive from TRBD1 or TRBD2 (5 bases each). CDR1 SGDLS and CDR2 YYNGEE come from the germline V gene. The CDR3 contains 14 residues. The CDR3 bases are TGCTCCAGCAGCCCAGGGACGGACTACAATGAGCAGTTCTTC. It specifies CSSSPGTDYNEQFF.

Ten or more counts support this clone. The chain is built from TRBV20-1 and TRBJ2-5; 10 bases fit TRBD2. Germline assignment: CDR1 DFQATT and CDR2 SNEGSKA (reference sequence). The CDR3 is made up of 17 amino acids. V was clipped by 1 base and J by 5 bases; unmatched bases: 13. The CDR3 spells CSARAVLAGEREETQYF. In DNA, the CDR3 is TGCAGTGCTAGAGCCGTGCTAGCGGGAGAAAGGGAGGAGACCCAGTACTTC.

This clone was picked up many times. The rearrangement links TRBV6-4 to TRBJ2-1, with D possibly matching TRBD2 (5 bases). Germline V gene data show CDR1 as MRHNA and CDR2 as SNTAGT. The CDR3 sequence is 13 residues long. V was cut by 0 bases and J by 6 bases, with 6 bases left in between. The CDR3 bases are TGTGCCAGCAGTGACTCGGACTTCAATGAGCAGTTCTTC. It codes for CASSDSDFNEQFF.

In this sample, this clone turned up a few times. An end of the junction differs from the germline gene, which may be a read error. J is TRBJ2-6 and V is TRBV6-1; D gene ambiguous. The CDR3 runs 15 residues. Germline V gene data show CDR1 as MNHNS and CDR2 as SASEGT. The CDR3 loop is CAISEEFSGANVLTF. The CDR3 bases are TGTGCCATCAGTGAGGAGTTCTCTGGGGCCAACGTCCTGACTTTC.

This clone was counted many times. The gene calls are TRBV4-3 and TRBJ1-4; D might be TRBD1 (5 bases). CDR3 length: 16 amino acids. Germline V gene data show CDR1 as LGHNA and CDR2 as YSLEER. With 0 bases removed from V and 3 bases from J, the gap between germline ends came to 11 bases. The CDR3 DNA follows: TGCGCCAGCAGCCAAGAGAGGGCGGGGGCTAATGAAAAACTGTTTTTT. Its protein product is CASSQERAGANEKLFF.